The 12 T cell receptor beta chains below were found in one sample sequenced in a study of T cell responses to AZD1222 COVID-19 vaccine. Libraries were prepared by immunoSEQ multiplex PCR; TCRdb keeps only in-frame clonotypes and omits some of them. The sample has nearly 90,000 clones, approximately 88% seen once; the top ten hold around 5.5%. This specimen was peripheral blood, taken on day 0 of AZD1222 vaccination. These receptor sequences come from an adult in good health.

V gene TRBV3-1 (or the pseudogene TRBV3-2) combines with J gene TRBJ1-4; D gene uncertain. V lost 4 bases and J 8 bases, leaving 20 bases between the germline ends. The germline V gene has CDR1 LGHDT and CDR2 YNNKEL (reference sequence). This CDR3 spans 16 amino acids. CDR3 nucleotides: TGTGCCAGCAGCCCCCTCAGCGGGTTACCGGGGGAAAAACTGTTTTTT. Translation gives CASSPLSGLPGEKLFF.

The chain is built from TRBV4-1 and TRBJ2-1, with 7 bases that match TRBD2. CDR1 is MGHRA, CDR2 YSYEKL, per germline. This CDR3 region has 17 residues. The ends lost 0 bases at V and 8 bases at J; junction bases unmatched: 13. CDR3 region: CASSQDGPGLRRDEQFF. The CDR3 nucleotides are TGCGCCAGCAGCCAAGATGGGCCGGGACTAAGGAGGGATGAGCAGTTCTTC.

The chain is built from TRBV5-4 and TRBJ2-1, with 9 bases identical to TRBD2. CDR1 and CDR2 (germline): SGHNT, YYREEE (reference sequence). Germline trimming cut 3 bases from V and 8 bases from J; bases unmatched to any gene: 9. This CDR3 spans 15 amino acids. The CDR3 region has the DNA TGTGCCAGCAGCTCCGGCGGGAGGGTAGGCGATGAGCAGTTCTTC. This codes for CASSSGGRVGDEQFF.

Comments on this clone: The identical CDR3 is also encoded by other nucleotide sequences in the sample. The rearrangement joins TRBV2 to TRBJ2-5; D gene ambiguous. Trimming took off 4 bases at V and 3 bases at J, with 6 bases between the two ends. The CDR3 covers 12 residues. The germline V gene encodes CDR1 SNHLY and CDR2 FYNNEI. The CDR3 region is CASSGTEETQYF. CDR3 in DNA: TGTGCCAGCAGTGGGACGGAAGAGACCCAGTACTTC.

The chain has TRBV2 and TRBJ2-5; D remains unclear. V gave up 4 bases and J gave up 2 bases, with 11 bases separating them. This CDR3 contains 14 residues. Germline CDR1 SNHLY, CDR2 FYNNEI. The CDR3: CASSVSKPQETQYF. The DNA for the CDR3 is TGTGCCAGCAGTGTATCAAAGCCGCAAGAGACCCAGTACTTC.

The chain couples TRBV28 to TRBJ2-2; TRBD2 matches 7 bases. Trimming cost V 2 bases and J 6 bases; bases outside gene matches: 9. The germline V gene encodes CDR1 MDHEN and CDR2 SYDVKM. CDR3 length: 16 residues. Written as DNA, the CDR3 is TGTGCCAGCAGTTTAAGGGCCAGCGGGAAGGCCGGGGAGCTGTTTTTT. It encodes CASSLRASGKAGELFF.

The CDR3 DNA sequence: TGTGCCAGCAGCTTGATCGGCGCCAACACCGGGGAGCTGTTTTTT. Translating gives CASSLIGANTGELFF. This chain connects TRBV5-4 to TRBJ2-2, with D unresolved. Trimming left V 1 base short and J 2 bases short, with 9 bases between. CDR1 and CDR2 (germline): SGHNT, YYREEE (reference sequence). The CDR3 is 15 residues long.

The chain carries TRBV10-1 and TRBJ2-1, with 7 bases fitting TRBD2. Germline loops: CDR1 WNHNN, CDR2 SYGVQD (reference sequence). V gave up 0 bases and J gave up 7 bases; unmatched junction bases: 6. The CDR3 sequence is 15 residues long. CDR3 in amino acids: CASSESIGGRNEQFF. The DNA of the CDR3 is TGCGCCAGCAGTGAGTCGATCGGCGGGAGAAATGAGCAGTTCTTC.

The chain carries TRBV28 and TRBJ1-5; D possibly corresponds to TRBD1 (6 bases). CDR3 length: 16 amino acids. Looked up from germline, CDR1 is MDHEN and CDR2 is SYDVKM. The V end was cut by 2 bases, the J end by 5 bases, with 16 bases between. The CDR3 coding sequence is TGTGCCAGCAGTTTACTGGGAGCAGGGGAAGATCAGCCCCAGCATTTT. Protein product: CASSLLGAGEDQPQHF.

The chain recombines TRBV5-1 with TRBJ1-4; 9 bases fit TRBD1. The germline gives CDR1 SGHRS, CDR2 YFSETQ. There are 15 residues in the CDR3. The junction had 8 bases not matched to a gene; V was cut back by 4 bases and J by 7 bases. This CDR3 reads CASSPGTGLSEKLFF. The DNA of the CDR3 is TGCGCCAGCAGCCCGGGGACAGGGCTGAGTGAAAAACTGTTTTTT. The full variable domain, rest sourced from reference TRBV5-1 and TRBJ1-4, is KAGVTQTPRYLIKTRGQQVTLSCSPISGHRSVSWYQQTPGQGLQFLFEYFSETQRNKGNFPGRFSGRQFSNSRSEMNVSTLELGDSALYLCASSPGTGLSEKLFFGSGTQLSVL.

The chain links TRBV7-2 to TRBJ2-7; 8 bases line up with TRBD2. After removal of 1 base from V and 7 bases from J, the junction contained 12 bases not matched to a gene. The CDR3 extends over 16 amino acids. Per germline, CDR1 SGHTA and CDR2 FQGNSA. CDR3 nucleotides: TGTGCCAGCAGCTTAGTCGGCTCGGGAGGGCTCAAAGAGCAGTACTTC. This translates into CASSLVGSGGLKEQYF.

V is TRBV2 and J is TRBJ2-7; 9 nucleotides line up with TRBD1. Unmatched junction bases numbered 9, after V lost 6 bases and J lost 3 bases. CDR3 length: 15 amino acids. Germline values: CDR1 SNHLY, CDR2 FYNNEI. CDR3 amino acids: CASRFIQGADYEQYF. The CDR3 nucleotides read TGTGCCAGCAGATTCATACAGGGGGCCGACTACGAGCAGTACTTC.